One T cell receptor (beta chain) is described in this entry. Germline CDR1 and CDR2: KGHSH and LQKENI. The V gene end was trimmed by 6 bases and the J gene end by 9 bases; junction bases not matched to a gene: 6. CDR3 length: 14 residues. The data derive from a study of long-term antiretroviral therapy in people with HIV. The immunoSEQ assay was v3.0, run at survey level. Only in-frame clones appear in the TCRdb table, and some are missing; sequencing was by immunoSEQ multiplex PCR. Among roughly 23,000 clones listed, around 86% were seen once. The specimen was unsorted PBMCs, collected 1.8 years before starting antiretroviral therapy. The rearrangement uses TRBV18 and TRBJ1-6; 9 bases are shared with TRBD1. This clonotype originated in a woman aged 25 to 39 with HIV. The CDR3 DNA follows: TGTGCCAGCTCCCGACAGGGGGGAAGTTCACCCCTCCACTTT. This gives the protein CASSRQGGSSPLHF.